These 28 T cell receptor beta chains originate from one sample sequenced in a study of cytomegalovirus exposure and HLA in healthy donors. PCR was performed using 60 Vbeta and 13 Jbeta primers. Assay used: immunoSEQ multiplex PCR; TCRdb lists only in-frame clones, some missing. The sample yields approximately 140,000 clones, roughly 63% seen once. Specimen: PBMCs. The receptor set was obtained from a woman aged 60-70 years in good health and CMV-seropositive.

This chain links TRBV10-3 with TRBJ1-5; perhaps TRBD1 as D (6 bases). Deletions cut 2 bases from V and 3 bases from J, with 8 bases between. Germline V gives CDR1 ENHRY, CDR2 SYGVKD. This CDR3 is built from 14 residues. This chain's CDR3 is CAISERQDNQPQHF. CDR3 nucleotides: TGTGCCATCAGTGAGCGACAGGACAATCAGCCCCAGCATTTT.

This clone was recorded a few times. This chain uses TRBV7-7 with TRBJ1-3; TRBD1 matches at 7 bases. The CDR3 totals 15 residues. With 5 bases clipped from V and 2 bases from J, the junction kept 6 bases outside the gene matches. Per the germline V gene, CDR1 is SSHAT and CDR2 is FNYEAQ (reference sequence). CDR3 nucleotides: TGTGCCAGCAGCCGGGGGACAGCTACTGGAAACACCATATATTTT. Protein product: CASSRGTATGNTIYF.

This rearrangement joins TRBV7-2 to TRBJ2-7, with D possibly TRBD2 on 5 matching bases. Trimming pared 6 bases from V and 5 bases from J, leaving 23 bases between. CDR3 length: 16 amino acids. Germline values: CDR1 SGHTA, CDR2 FQGNSA. CDR3 amino acids: CASSPGWQEVGNEQYF. DNA for the CDR3: TGTGCCAGCAGTCCTGGCTGGCAGGAGGTAGGAAACGAGCAGTACTTC.

This clone was counted only a few times. The chain recombines TRBV5-5 with TRBJ1-5, with no clear D. Germline CDR1 SGHKS, CDR2 YYEKEE (reference sequence). Trimming took off 2 bases at V and 1 base at J, with 7 bases between the two ends. This CDR3 spans 14 amino acids. The DNA for the CDR3 is TGTGCCAGCAGCTTTGACGGGAGCAATCAGCCCCAGCATTTT. Protein: CASSFDGSNQPQHF.

The rearrangement joins TRBV28 to TRBJ2-2; 13 bases are a match to TRBD2. There are 15 residues in the CDR3. Germline V CDR1 and CDR2: MDHEN, SYDVKM. V lost 6 bases, J lost 6 bases, and 4 bases stayed unmatched. CDR3 coding DNA: TGTGCCAGCAGGCCGGGACTAGCGGGATCCGGGGAGCTGTTTTTT. Translation: CASRPGLAGSGELFF. The full variable domain, its missing parts supplied by reference TRBV28 and TRBJ2-2, is DVKVTQSSRYLVKRTGEKVFLECVQDMDHENMFWYRQDPGLGLRLIYFSYDVKMKEKGDIPEGYSVSREKKERFSLILESASTNQTSMYLCASRPGLAGSGELFFGEGSRLTVL.

This clone was counted a few times. The J gene is TRBJ2-7, the V gene TRBV23-1; D gene ambiguous. TRBV23-1 is known as an ORF, though its function is uncertain. The CDR3 has 15 amino acids. V shed 0 bases and J shed 4 bases, with 13 bases lying between them. The CDR3 loop is CASSQSPPGWYEQYF. For the CDR3, the DNA is TGCGCCAGCAGTCAATCCCCCCCGGGTTGGTACGAGCAGTACTTC.

The V and J genes are TRBV4-3 and TRBJ1-1, with a possible D match to TRBD1 (5 bases). Germline loops: CDR1 LGHNA, CDR2 YSLEER. Trimming cost V 1 base and J 0 bases, with 12 bases left between them. This CDR3 contains 16 residues. CDR3 amino acids: CASSQGGDRMNTEAFF. In DNA, the CDR3 is TGCGCCAGCAGCCAAGGAGGTGACAGAATGAACACTGAAGCTTTCTTT.

This clone has more than one count but fewer than ten. This rearrangement joins TRBV5-1 to TRBJ1-2; D is unresolved. CDR3 length: 13 residues. Germline V gene sequence: CDR1 SGHRS, CDR2 YFSETQ. Trimming took 2 bases from V and 4 from J, leaving 9 bases between them. CDR3 in DNA: TGCGCCAGCAGCTTAGAACGGGGCTATGGCTACACCTTC. This codes for CASSLERGYGYTF. The whole variable domain, filled in from reference TRBV5-1 and TRBJ1-2, reads KAGVTQTPRYLIKTRGQQVTLSCSPISGHRSVSWYQQTPGQGLQFLFEYFSETQRNKGNFPGRFSGRQFSNSRSEMNVSTLELGDSALYLCASSLERGYGYTFGSGTRLTVV.

The chain joins TRBV10-3 to TRBJ1-5; weak D call: TRBD1 (6 bases). This CDR3 is 15 amino acids long. The germline V gene has CDR1 ENHRY and CDR2 SYGVKD. The V end was cut by 5 bases, the J end by 5 bases, with 16 bases between. In nucleotides, the CDR3 is TGTGCCATCAGTTCCGGACAGCGAGGGGATCAGCCCCAGCATTTT. Residues: CAISSGQRGDQPQHF.

V is TRBV7-6 and J is TRBJ2-7; 8 nucleotides align to TRBD1. Trimming took 1 base from V and 7 from J; bases not matched to a gene: 6. Germline V gene lookup returns CDR1 SGHVS and CDR2 FNYEAQ. This CDR3 region has 14 residues. CDR3 amino acids: CASSLGQGLGEQYF. CDR3 sequence (DNA): TGTGCCAGCAGCTTAGGACAGGGGTTGGGAGAGCAGTACTTC.

The chain uses TRBV5-1 and TRBJ1-6, with 8 bases identical to TRBD1. The CDR3 covers 14 residues. CDR1 and CDR2 from the germline V gene are SGHRS and YFSETQ. V shed 0 bases, J shed 7 bases, and the junction held 0 bases outside the gene matches. The CDR3 loop is CASSLDRGNSPLHF. The DNA of the CDR3 is TGCGCCAGCAGCTTGGACAGGGGGAATTCACCCCTCCACTTT.

The rearrangement joins TRBV7-2 to TRBJ2-7, with D maybe TRBD2 (5 bases). V lost 1 base to trimming and J lost 6 bases, with 16 bases between them. Germline assignment: CDR1 SGHTA and CDR2 FQGNSA. This CDR3 has 15 residues. CDR3 protein: CASSLGYGLPIEQYF. The CDR3 DNA sequence: TGTGCCAGCAGCTTAGGGTACGGACTCCCGATCGAGCAGTACTTC.

V gene TRBV7-2 combines with J gene TRBJ2-7, with D perhaps TRBD2 (6 bases). The germline CDR1 and CDR2 sequences are SGHTA and FQGNSA. The CDR3 consists of 15 residues. Deletions cut 6 bases from V and 3 bases from J, with 18 bases between. The CDR3 DNA sequence: TGTGCCAGCAGTTATAAAGGGGACTCCAACTACGAGCAGTACTTC. Translating it yields CASSYKGDSNYEQYF.

V usage is TRBV4-1 and J usage is TRBJ2-5; the D gene is possibly TRBD2 (6 bases). CDR1 and CDR2 (germline): MGHRA, YSYEKL. V was shortened by 7 bases and J by 4 bases, with 13 bases between the two germline ends. This CDR3 has 13 residues. The CDR3 nucleotides are TGCGCCAGCAACCCGGAGGGGTCAGAGACCCAGTACTTC. It codes for CASNPEGSETQYF.

The V and J genes are TRBV7-3 and TRBJ2-3; 9 bases are shared with TRBD2. This CDR3 is built from 14 residues. Trimming cost V 0 bases and J 7 bases; bases outside gene matches: 2. In germline, CDR1 is SGHTA, CDR2 FQGTGA. CDR3 sequence reads: CASSLTSGRNTQYF. The CDR3, as DNA: TGTGCCAGCAGCTTAACCAGCGGGAGGAATACGCAGTATTTT.

The gene calls are TRBV11-2 and TRBJ2-4; D gene unclear. The V end was cut by 5 bases, the J end by 0 bases, with 8 bases between. The CDR3 totals 14 residues. Germline-derived CDR1 and CDR2 are SGHAT and FQNNGV. In DNA form, the CDR3 reads TGTGCCAGCAGCCGTCCCCTAGCCAAAAACATTCAGTACTTC. Its translation: CASSRPLAKNIQYF.

This clone was recorded a few times. The chain employs TRBV6-6 and TRBJ1-5, with 7 bases fitting TRBD1. The CDR3 contains 13 residues. Germline V gene lookup returns CDR1 MNHNY and CDR2 SVGAGI (reference sequence). V was pared by 7 bases and J by 5 bases, with 5 bases of the junction left unmatched. CDR3 region: CASKTGFDQPQHF. The CDR3 DNA reads TGTGCCAGCAAGACAGGGTTCGATCAGCCCCAGCATTTT.

The J gene is TRBJ2-7, the V gene TRBV2; TRBD1 matches at 9 bases. Trimming removed 4 bases from V and 0 bases from J; junction bases left unmatched: 4. The length of the CDR3 is 15 residues. CDR1 and CDR2 (germline): SNHLY, FYNNEI. The CDR3: CASSAGTGFSYEQYF. The CDR3 nucleotides read TGTGCCAGCAGTGCTGGGACAGGGTTCTCCTACGAGCAGTACTTC. The full variable domain, its missing parts supplied by reference TRBV2 and TRBJ2-7, is EPEVTQTPSHQVTQMGQEVILRCVPISNHLYFYWYRQILGQKVEFLVSFYNNEISEKSEIFDDQFSVERPDGSNFTLKIRSTKLEDSAMYFCASSAGTGFSYEQYFGPGTRLTVT.

Points on this clone: The sample contains more than one DNA sequence encoding this CDR3. The V gene is TRBV7-2, the J gene TRBJ2-3, with D tentatively TRBD2 (6 bases). From germline, CDR1 is SGHTA and CDR2 FQGNSA. V gave up 3 bases and J gave up 0 bases, with 7 bases separating them. The CDR3 is 14 residues long. Here the CDR3 reads CASSFGGSTDTQYF. The CDR3 bases are TGTGCCAGCAGCTTTGGGGGGAGCACAGATACGCAGTATTTT.

The chain carries TRBV9 and TRBJ1-4, with D perhaps TRBD1 (5 bases). Per the germline V gene, CDR1 is SGDLS and CDR2 is YYNGEE. This CDR3 is built from 15 residues. Trimming removed 1 base at V and 5 bases at J, with 12 bases between. CDR3 in amino acids: CASSVFPGINEKLFF. CDR3 DNA: TGTGCCAGCAGCGTATTCCCAGGGATAAATGAAAAACTGTTTTTT.

This rearrangement joins TRBV19 to TRBJ2-5; D possibly corresponds to TRBD1 (6 bases). CDR3 size: 15 residues. Germline V gene data show CDR1 as LNHDA and CDR2 as SQIVND (reference sequence). V lost 5 bases, J lost 3 bases, and 16 bases lay in between. The CDR3 protein is CASSPFGTPKETQYF. DNA for the CDR3: TGTGCCAGTAGTCCCTTCGGGACACCAAAAGAGACCCAGTACTTC.

The chain links TRBV4-3 to TRBJ1-1; the match to TRBD1 covers 7 bases. Germline CDR1 reads LGHNA; CDR2 reads YSLEER. The trim removed 1 base at V and 5 bases at J, leaving 7 bases unmatched. The CDR3 has 15 residues. Here the CDR3 reads CASSQVVGGFTEAFF. In DNA, the CDR3 is TGCGCCAGCAGCCAAGTGGTAGGGGGCTTTACTGAAGCTTTCTTT.

The gene calls are TRBV18 and TRBJ1-1, with TRBD1 matching over 9 bases. The germline V gene has CDR1 KGHSH and CDR2 LQKENI. V lost 3 bases and J lost 2; bases outside the gene matches: 4. This CDR3 is built from 15 residues. DNA for the CDR3: TGTGCCAGCTCACCGGACAGGGGTTTAAACACTGAAGCTTTCTTT. It encodes CASSPDRGLNTEAFF.

This clone showed up just once. The chain uses TRBV7-9 and TRBJ1-5; 7 nucleotides align to TRBD1. Unmatched junction bases numbered 2, after V lost 3 bases and J lost 6 bases. CDR1 SEHNR and CDR2 FQNEAQ come from the germline V gene (reference sequence). The CDR3 has 13 residues. CDR3 bases: TGTGCCAGCAGCTTTGACAGGGCTCAGCCCCAGCATTTT. Translated: CASSFDRAQPQHF.

This chain joins TRBV28 and TRBJ1-5; D not certain. V lost 6 bases and J lost 4, with 13 bases in between. The CDR3 contains 14 residues. The germline CDR1 and CDR2 sequences are MDHEN and SYDVKM. CDR3 protein: CASSPLMENQPQHF. The CDR3 DNA sequence: TGTGCCAGCAGCCCCCTAATGGAGAATCAGCCCCAGCATTTT. Filled out from reference TRBV28 and TRBJ1-5, the complete variable domain reads DVKVTQSSRYLVKRTGEKVFLECVQDMDHENMFWYRQDPGLGLRLIYFSYDVKMKEKGDIPEGYSVSREKKERFSLILESASTNQTSMYLCASSPLMENQPQHFGDGTRLSIL.

The CDR3 here is CASSPRTGGVEQYF. CDR3 DNA sequence: TGTGCCAGCTCACCCCGGACAGGGGGAGTCGAGCAGTACTTC. This sequence joins TRBV18 and TRBJ2-7, with 10 bases aligning to TRBD1. The germline V gene encodes CDR1 KGHSH and CDR2 LQKENI. J was trimmed by 6 bases and V by 3 bases; bases with no gene match: 5. The CDR3 loop spans 14 amino acids.

The chain recombines TRBV4-3 with TRBJ2-5, with 10 bases aligning to TRBD2. CDR3 length equals 16 residues. In germline, CDR1 is LGHNA, CDR2 YSLEER. Trimming removed 0 bases from V and 2 bases from J; junction bases left unmatched: 3. The CDR3 coding sequence is TGCGCCAGCAGCCAAGAGGGGACTAGCGAGCAAGAGACCCAGTACTTC. It yields the protein CASSQEGTSEQETQYF.

This clone has a single count. The V gene is TRBV28, the J gene TRBJ1-1; a weak D match, TRBD1 (5 bases). Germline V gene sequence: CDR1 MDHEN, CDR2 SYDVKM. The CDR3 sequence is 18 residues long. Trimming cost V 3 bases and J 0 bases, with 20 bases left between them. CDR3 region: CASSFGKGRVNMNTEAFF. CDR3 sequence (DNA): TGTGCCAGCAGTTTCGGAAAGGGGAGGGTAAACATGAACACTGAAGCTTTCTTT.